This note documents a single TCR beta chain sequence. The sample originates from a study of Ad26.COV2.S vaccination and SARS-CoV-2 variants. Treatment noted: 15 to 20 received Ad26.COV2.S at low or high dose, single or two shots; 5 received placebo; per-sample allocation not given. Sampling was performed 63 days after the first vaccine or placebo injection. Sequencing was performed with immunoSEQ multiplex PCR; in TCRdb, only in-frame clones are kept and a portion is missing. The sample lists approximately 480,000 clones; 70% to 90% were seen once. V lost 6 bases to trimming and J lost 2 bases, with 19 bases between them. The CDR3 sequence is 16 residues long. Germline V gene data show CDR1 as MNHNY and CDR2 as SVGAGI (reference sequence).

This chain links TRBV6-6 with TRBJ1-2; D is perhaps TRBD1 (6 bases). Specimen: peripheral blood, collected in a trial of Ad26.COV2.S vaccine versus placebo. This TCR came from a person aged 18-60 years who received the Ad26.COV2.S COVID-19 vaccine or a placebo. The CDR3 region is CASRAIGQGPNYGYTF. The CDR3 DNA reads TGTGCCAGCAGAGCTATAGGGCAGGGGCCAAACTATGGCTACACCTTC.